One and the same sample provided the 8 T cell receptor beta chains below, sequenced in a study of cytomegalovirus exposure and HLA in healthy donors. The PCR used 60 Vbeta and 13 Jbeta primers. TCRdb's copy holds only in-frame clones and misses some; the assay was immunoSEQ multiplex PCR. Among under 150,000 clones listed, 55% to 65% were seen once. The sequenced sample was PBMCs. Receptors were obtained from a woman in her 40s in good health and CMV-seropositive.

For this clone: At one end the junction does not follow the germline gene, possibly because of a read error. V is TRBV10-3 and J is TRBJ1-1; tentative D call: TRBD1 (5 bases). CDR1 ENHRY and CDR2 SYGVKD come from the germline V gene. The CDR3 covers 13 residues. DNA of the CDR3: TGTGCCATCAGCTCCGAGACAGACACGGAAGCTTTCTTT. The encoded protein is CAISSETDTEAFF.

The J gene is TRBJ2-7, the V gene TRBV18; no definite D call. Germline V lookup: CDR1 KGHSH, CDR2 LQKENI. The CDR3 sequence is 12 residues long. V was trimmed by 3 bases and J by 3 bases, leaving 6 bases between them. In DNA, the CDR3 is TGTGCCAGCTCACCTTCACTCTACGAGCAGTACTTC. It codes for CASSPSLYEQYF.

The chain uses TRBV7-2 and TRBJ1-5, with D perhaps TRBD1 (6 bases). The germline CDR1 and CDR2 sequences are SGHTA and FQGNSA. The ends were cut back, 1 base at V and 1 base at J, with 11 bases in the middle. This CDR3 comprises 16 residues. CDR3 DNA: TGTGCCAGCAGCTTAGTCGTCAGGGGAAGCAATCAGCCCCAGCATTTT. Its translation is CASSLVVRGSNQPQHF.

The rearrangement joins TRBV28 to TRBJ2-2; 7 positions match TRBD2. CDR3 length equals 18 residues. Trimming at V came to 2 bases and at J to 4 bases, leaving 13 bases not matched to a gene. Germline assignment: CDR1 MDHEN and CDR2 SYDVKM. The CDR3 DNA is TGTGCCAGCAGTTTAAGCCGGTCTGGGCTAGCGGTCACCGGGGAGCTGTTTTTT. Translation: CASSLSRSGLAVTGELFF. Drawing the rest from reference TRBV28 and TRBJ2-2, the complete variable domain is DVKVTQSSRYLVKRTGEKVFLECVQDMDHENMFWYRQDPGLGLRLIYFSYDVKMKEKGDIPEGYSVSREKKERFSLILESASTNQTSMYLCASSLSRSGLAVTGELFFGEGSRLTVL.

This chain connects TRBV7-3 to TRBJ2-5; 7 bases align to TRBD1. V was clipped by 5 bases and J by 2 bases; unmatched bases: 8. The CDR3 spans 15 residues. Looked up from germline, CDR1 is SGHTA and CDR2 is FQGTGA. The CDR3 coding sequence is TGTGCCAGCAGCCCCGACAGGGTCCCACAAGAGACCCAGTACTTC. It yields the protein CASSPDRVPQETQYF.

The chain is built from TRBV5-4 and TRBJ2-7; D not resolved. The CDR3 is 13 amino acids. CDR1 is SGHNT and CDR2 is YYREEE in the germline V gene (reference sequence). V lost 4 bases and J lost 2, with 10 bases in between. CDR3 amino acids: CASSQNSAYEQYF. The DNA for the CDR3 is TGTGCCAGCAGCCAAAATTCAGCCTACGAGCAGTACTTC.

The chain recombines TRBV27 with TRBJ1-5; 7 bases match TRBD1. With V trimmed by 3 bases and J by 3 bases, 5 bases remained unmatched. Germline CDR1 and CDR2: MNHEY and SMNVEV (reference sequence). The CDR3 runs to 15 residues. CDR3 in DNA: TGTGCCAGCAGTTTCGGGACAGAGGCCAATCAGCCCCAGCATTTT. Residues: CASSFGTEANQPQHF.

The chain combines TRBV4-3 with TRBJ2-1, with D possibly being TRBD1 (6 bases). With 0 bases removed from V and 8 bases from J, the gap between germline ends came to 11 bases. This CDR3 spans 14 amino acids. Germline assignment: CDR1 LGHNA and CDR2 YSLEER. The CDR3 DNA sequence: TGCGCCAGCAGCCAAGATTGGACAGATCATGAGCAGTTCTTC. Translated, it gives CASSQDWTDHEQFF.